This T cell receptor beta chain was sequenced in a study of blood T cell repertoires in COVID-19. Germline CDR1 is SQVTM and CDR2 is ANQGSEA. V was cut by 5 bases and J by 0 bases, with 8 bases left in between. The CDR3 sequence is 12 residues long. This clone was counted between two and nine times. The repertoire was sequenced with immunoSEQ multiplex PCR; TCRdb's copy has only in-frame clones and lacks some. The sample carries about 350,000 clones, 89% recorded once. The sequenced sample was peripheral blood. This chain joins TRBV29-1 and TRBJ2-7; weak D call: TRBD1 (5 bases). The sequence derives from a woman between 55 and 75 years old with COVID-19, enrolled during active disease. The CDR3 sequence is CSVYGHSYEQYF. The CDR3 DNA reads TGCAGCGTTTATGGACACTCCTACGAGCAGTACTTC.